The entry below describes one T cell receptor beta chain. The data were obtained in a study of blood T cell repertoires in COVID-19. Study-level information: COVID-19 samples, acute and convalescent, were from the United States, Italy and Spain. T cells, B-cell-depleted T cells, or PBMCs supplied cDNA or gDNA.

Per the authors' pipeline: Amplification of reference gene primers was used by the study to estimate nucleated cell counts. Repertoires were generated with immunoSEQ multiplex PCR, while TCRdb's copy carries only in-frame clones and drops some. D and trimming were read from the DNA, whereas the V and J calls and clone size are those reported in that table. The sample records 200,000 to 300,000 clones, around 89% being singletons. The clonotype was recovered from a woman aged 35 to 49 with acute or convalescent COVID-19. Material: peripheral blood.

The CDR3 sequence is CASSSERGGPTEAFF. The CDR3 DNA reads TGTGCCAGCAGCTCCGAACGGGGGGGGCCCACTGAAGCTTTCTTT. The V gene is TRBV11-2, the J gene TRBJ1-1; perhaps TRBD1 as D (6 bases). Trimming shortened V by 4 bases and J by 4 bases, and 16 bases separated the two germline ends. CDR3 length: 15 residues. Germline CDR1 and CDR2: SGHAT and FQNNGV. Full variable domain (outside the CDR3, taken from reference TRBV11-2 and TRBJ1-1): EAGVAQSPRYKIIEKRQSVAFWCNPISGHATLYWYQQILGQGPKLLIQFQNNGVVDDSQLPKDRFSAERLKGVDSTLKIQPAKLEDSAVYLCASSSERGGPTEAFFGQGTRLTVV.